Sequencing of this T cell receptor beta chain was carried out in a study of vaccination effects on CD4 cells after COVID-19. Whole-study context: Participants were vaccinated with two doses of either the BNT162b2 or mRNA-1273 vaccine. Study-wide results and caveats: Convalescent patients in the study were few, and early post-infection timepoints were absent. Only 1 of 255 vaccine-induced clones from healthy vaccinees cross-reacted with common cold coronaviruses.

This clone was seen a single time. Its antigen is undetermined. After expansion with viral peptide pools in the ViraFEST assay, antigen-specific CD4+ T cells were sequenced. On day 10 of culture, CD4+ T cells were separated out. The study found no prior SARS-CoV-2 infection in the vaccine recipients, who tested negative for nucleocapsid antibodies. Clones were sequenced by immunoSEQ multiplex PCR, and TCRdb holds only the in-frame ones, with some missing. The sample has about 22,000 clones; around 75% are singletons. Germline assignment: CDR1 LNHDA and CDR2 SQIVND (reference sequence). V gave up 5 bases and J gave up 6 bases, with 14 bases separating them. This CDR3 is built from 15 residues.

The sequences come from CD4+ T cells from PBMCs cultured with HCoV-NL63 spike peptides, collected before COVID-19 vaccination. This rearrangement joins TRBV19 to TRBJ1-6, with a possible D match to TRBD1 (5 bases). The origin of this receptor is a human donor who received a COVID-19 vaccine. The CDR3 reads CASSSTGLSNSPLHF. CDR3 DNA: TGTGCCAGTAGTTCGACGGGGCTAAGTAATTCACCCCTCCACTTT.